These 21 T cell receptor beta chains came from one sample sequenced in a study of tumor T cells in aggressive B-cell lymphoma. The table came from immunoSEQ multiplex PCR; TCRdb's copy has only in-frame clones and leaves some out. Of more than 10,000 clones listed, roughly 91% are singletons. The sequenced material came from tumor tissue. These receptors were collected from an adult with diffuse large B cell lymphoma.

In regard to this clone: Mismatch with germline at one junction end may stem from a read error. The chain combines TRBV4-1 with TRBJ1-3; D call uncertain. The germline CDR1 and CDR2 sequences are MGHRA and YSYEKL. The CDR3 has 11 amino acids. This chain's CDR3 is CASSAGNTIYF. The CDR3 DNA is TGCGCCAGCAGCGCAGGAAATACCATATATTTT.

The CDR3 nucleotides are TGTGCCATCAGTGACAGCGGGCCAGGGGGCGCCTACGAGCAGTACTTC. Protein sequence: CAISDSGPGGAYEQYF. The chain couples TRBV10-3 to TRBJ2-7, with 8 bases aligning to TRBD1. The CDR3 is 16 residues long. V dropped 3 bases and J dropped 2; count of bases not matched to a gene: 9. Germline values: CDR1 ENHRY, CDR2 SYGVKD.

This clone has only one observation. The J gene is TRBJ2-5, the V gene TRBV6-6; D gene ambiguous. Germline values: CDR1 MNHNY, CDR2 SVGAGI (reference sequence). There are 13 residues in the CDR3. V lost 7 bases and J 2 bases, leaving 11 bases between the germline ends. The CDR3 DNA is TGTGCCAGCACTATCGAGGTACAAGAGACCCAGTACTTC. Its protein is CASTIEVQETQYF.

The chain recombines TRBV19 with TRBJ2-3, with 11 nucleotides matching TRBD2. Germline assignment: CDR1 LNHDA and CDR2 SQIVND (reference sequence). CDR3 length: 17 residues. V dropped 4 bases and J dropped 8; count of bases not matched to a gene: 14. The CDR3 sequence: CASSTGLAVLGRGTQYF. CDR3 in DNA: TGTGCCAGTAGTACGGGACTAGCGGTCCTGGGTAGAGGTACGCAGTATTTT.

This chain joins TRBV6-1 and TRBJ1-2; D may be TRBD1 (5 bases). V was shortened by 2 bases and J by 5 bases, with 9 bases between the two germline ends. The CDR3 sequence is 13 residues long. The germline V gene encodes CDR1 MNHNS and CDR2 SASEGT. This CDR3 reads CASSEHGQYGYTF. For the CDR3, the DNA is TGTGCCAGCAGTGAACACGGACAATATGGCTACACCTTC.

The chain links TRBV7-2 to TRBJ2-5; 7 bases are shared with TRBD2. The CDR3 is made up of 14 amino acids. V shed 3 bases and J 4 bases; nucleotides not matched to a gene: 5. Germline CDR1 reads SGHTA; CDR2 reads FQGNSA. The CDR3 DNA reads TGTGCCAGCAGCTTCCAGCGGGGTGCAGAGACCCAGTACTTC. This translates into CASSFQRGAETQYF. Combining the CDR3 with reference TRBV7-2 and TRBJ2-5 gives the whole variable domain GAGVSQSPSNKVTEKGKDVELRCDPISGHTALYWYRQSLGQGLEFLIYFQGNSAPDKSGLPSDRFSAERTGGSVSTLTIQRTQQEDSAVYLCASSFQRGAETQYFGPGTRLLVL.

The rearrangement links TRBV21-1 to TRBJ1-6. TRBV21-1 is given as a pseudogene. The CDR3 covers 18 residues. CDR3 nucleotides: TGTGCCAGCAGCGGGACCGCGGGGGTTTTGGTGATCCCTTCACCCCTCCACTTT. Its protein is CASSGTAGVLVIPSPLHF.

The chain employs TRBV7-6 and TRBJ2-7; TRBD2 aligns across 9 bases. This CDR3 region has 15 residues. Germline V CDR1 and CDR2: SGHVS, FNYEAQ. V gave up 6 bases and J gave up 5 bases; unmatched junction bases: 11. CDR3 nucleotide sequence: TGTGCCAGCAGTGAGATTAGCGGGAGTATCGACGAGCAGTACTTC. This encodes CASSEISGSIDEQYF.

This clone was detected a few times. The chain recombines TRBV7-2 with TRBJ2-1; D is possibly TRBD1 (5 bases). The CDR3 is 15 amino acids. Germline V gives CDR1 SGHTA, CDR2 FQGNSA. V lost 1 base and J lost 6, with 13 bases in between. CDR3: CASSLVTGPLNEQFF. CDR3 sequence (DNA): TGTGCCAGCAGCTTAGTAACAGGCCCCCTCAATGAGCAGTTCTTC.

The V gene is TRBV5-6, the J gene TRBJ2-3; D unclear. V was trimmed by 0 bases and J by 3 bases, leaving 8 bases between them. The V gene's germline CDR1 is SGHDT and CDR2 YYEEEE. The CDR3 is 14 residues long. The CDR3 DNA reads as TGTGCCAGCAGCTTGGGTGGCCCAACAGATACGCAGTATTTT. As protein: CASSLGGPTDTQYF.

The chain employs TRBV19 and TRBJ2-7, with D unclear. The CDR3 runs to 14 residues. The germline gives CDR1 LNHDA, CDR2 SQIVND (reference sequence). Trimming removed 6 bases at V and 0 bases at J, with 12 bases between. The DNA of the CDR3 is TGTGCCAGTAGCAGAGAACAGAGCTCCTACGAGCAGTACTTC. Its protein is CASSREQSSYEQYF. Combining the CDR3 with reference TRBV19 and TRBJ2-7 gives the whole variable domain DGGITQSPKYLFRKEGQNVTLSCEQNLNHDAMYWYRQDPGQGLRLIYYSQIVNDFQKGDIAEGYSVSREKKESFPLTVTSAQKNPTAFYLCASSREQSSYEQYFGPGTRLTVT.

This chain links TRBV5-4 with TRBJ2-5; no firm D call. Near its end, the DNA agrees better with TRBJ2-7, so the J call may be wrong. Germline V CDR1 and CDR2: SGHNT, YYREEE (reference sequence). This CDR3 spans 13 amino acids. CDR3 sequence: CASSLSSSYEQYF. The CDR3 region has the DNA TGTGCCAGCAGCTTGAGTAGCTCCTACGAGCAGTACTTC.

The V and J genes are TRBV2 and TRBJ2-4; D gene unclear. CDR3 length: 14 amino acids. The germline V and J ends were trimmed by 5 bases and 0 bases, with 8 bases remaining between them. Germline assignment: CDR1 SNHLY and CDR2 FYNNEI. CDR3 amino acids: CASSQSVAKNIQYF. CDR3 DNA: TGTGCCAGCAGTCAAAGCGTAGCCAAAAACATTCAGTACTTC.

The CDR3 sequence is CASSLTSGVPGELFF. The CDR3 bases are TGTGCCAGCAGCTTAACTAGCGGGGTCCCCGGGGAGCTGTTTTTT. The chain uses TRBV11-2 and TRBJ2-2; 10 nucleotides match TRBD2. The ends lost 2 bases at V and 6 bases at J; junction bases unmatched: 3. The CDR3 spans 15 residues. The germline V gene encodes CDR1 SGHAT and CDR2 FQNNGV.

The chain links TRBV9 to TRBJ2-7; 7 nucleotides line up with TRBD1. Germline CDR1 reads SGDLS; CDR2 reads YYNGEE. This CDR3 has 15 amino acids. V gave up 0 bases and J gave up 6 bases; unmatched junction bases: 9. CDR3 protein: CASSVGSGTASEQYF. Written as DNA, the CDR3 is TGTGCCAGCAGCGTAGGGTCTGGGACAGCAAGCGAGCAGTACTTC.

The chain has TRBV18 and TRBJ2-1; TRBD1 might be the D (6 bases). V lost 3 bases, J lost 0 bases, and 18 bases lay in between. Germline V lookup: CDR1 KGHSH, CDR2 LQKENI. The CDR3 consists of 18 residues. CDR3 sequence reads: CASSPVIMTGSSYNEQFF. CDR3 coding DNA: TGTGCCAGCTCACCCGTAATAATGACAGGTAGCTCCTACAATGAGCAGTTCTTC.

V is TRBV6-5 and J is TRBJ2-2; TRBD1 might be the D (6 bases). In germline, CDR1 is MNHEY, CDR2 SVGAGI. This CDR3 has 15 residues. Trimming shortened V by 4 bases and J by 2 bases, and 11 bases separated the two germline ends. CDR3 loop: CASSFRGPNTGELFF. The DNA for the CDR3 is TGTGCCAGCAGTTTCAGGGGCCCCAACACCGGGGAGCTGTTTTTT.

The chain links TRBV11-2 to TRBJ2-5, with TRBD1 identical over 7 bases. The DNA end is a closer match to TRBJ2-7, so the J assignment may be wrong. The CDR3 consists of 13 residues. In germline, CDR1 is SGHAT, CDR2 FQNNGV. The CDR3 is CASSFRQGYEQYF. The CDR3 DNA reads as TGTGCCAGCAGCTTTAGACAGGGCTACGAGCAGTACTTC.

The count of this clone is one. J is TRBJ2-7 and V is TRBV27; TRBD1 is a possible D gene (6 bases). Trimming left V 4 bases short and J 7 bases short, with 20 bases between. CDR3 length: 15 residues. Germline lookup yields CDR1 MNHEY and CDR2 SMNVEV (reference sequence). The CDR3 here is CASSYSNRVGVEQYF. In DNA form, the CDR3 reads TGTGCCAGCAGTTATTCCAACAGGGTGGGAGTGGAGCAGTACTTC.

The chain links TRBV5-6 to TRBJ1-2; 7 positions match TRBD1. Per germline, CDR1 SGHDT and CDR2 YYEEEE. J lost 4 bases, V lost 3 bases, and 3 bases had no gene match. There are 13 residues in the CDR3. In DNA, the CDR3 is TGTGCCAGCAGCTCTGACAGGGTCTATGGCTACACCTTC. This codes for CASSSDRVYGYTF. Full variable domain (remainder filled in from reference TRBV5-6 and TRBJ1-2): DAGVTQSPTHLIKTRGQQVTLRCSPKSGHDTVSWYQQALGQGPQFIFQYYEEEERQRGNFPDRFSGHQFPNYSSELNVNALLLGDSALYLCASSSDRVYGYTFGSGTRLTVV.

CDR3 in DNA: TGTGCCGCAGCGGGGGGGGCAGGGAACGACGAGCAGTACTTC. Translating it yields CAAAGGAGNDEQYF. The gene calls are TRBV19 and TRBJ2-7; 10 bases align to TRBD2. The CDR3 loop spans 14 amino acids. Germline V gene data show CDR1 as LNHDA and CDR2 as SQIVND (reference sequence). The V segment lost 11 bases and the J segment 5 bases; nucleotides outside the gene matches: 12.